The clone carrying this T cell receptor (beta chain) was seen just once. In the original analysis: Counts of nucleated cells, estimated from reference gene primer amplification, were obtained. The data were produced by immunoSEQ multiplex PCR, yet TCRdb's version contains in-frame clones alone and is incomplete. The V and J calls and the clone size are those of that table, but D and trimming were determined from the DNA. Altogether some 250,000 clones are present, roughly 80% being singletons, with the ten largest covering around 9.9%. Trimming cost V 5 bases and J 3 bases, with 11 bases left between them. Germline values: CDR1 MNHNY, CDR2 SVGAGI (reference sequence). This CDR3 comprises 14 residues. The data originate from a study of blood T cell repertoires in COVID-19. At the level of the study: The United States, Italy and Spain supplied acute and convalescent COVID-19 samples. PBMCs, B-cell-depleted T cells, or T cells provided the cDNA or gDNA that made up the material.

The specimen was peripheral blood. The TCR sequence derives from a woman of 80 years or more with acute or convalescent COVID-19. This chain joins TRBV6-6 and TRBJ1-5; maybe TRBD1 (6 bases). The CDR3 loop is CASSGDMVNQPQHF. The CDR3 DNA sequence: TGTGCCAGCAGTGGGGACATGGTCAATCAGCCCCAGCATTTT.